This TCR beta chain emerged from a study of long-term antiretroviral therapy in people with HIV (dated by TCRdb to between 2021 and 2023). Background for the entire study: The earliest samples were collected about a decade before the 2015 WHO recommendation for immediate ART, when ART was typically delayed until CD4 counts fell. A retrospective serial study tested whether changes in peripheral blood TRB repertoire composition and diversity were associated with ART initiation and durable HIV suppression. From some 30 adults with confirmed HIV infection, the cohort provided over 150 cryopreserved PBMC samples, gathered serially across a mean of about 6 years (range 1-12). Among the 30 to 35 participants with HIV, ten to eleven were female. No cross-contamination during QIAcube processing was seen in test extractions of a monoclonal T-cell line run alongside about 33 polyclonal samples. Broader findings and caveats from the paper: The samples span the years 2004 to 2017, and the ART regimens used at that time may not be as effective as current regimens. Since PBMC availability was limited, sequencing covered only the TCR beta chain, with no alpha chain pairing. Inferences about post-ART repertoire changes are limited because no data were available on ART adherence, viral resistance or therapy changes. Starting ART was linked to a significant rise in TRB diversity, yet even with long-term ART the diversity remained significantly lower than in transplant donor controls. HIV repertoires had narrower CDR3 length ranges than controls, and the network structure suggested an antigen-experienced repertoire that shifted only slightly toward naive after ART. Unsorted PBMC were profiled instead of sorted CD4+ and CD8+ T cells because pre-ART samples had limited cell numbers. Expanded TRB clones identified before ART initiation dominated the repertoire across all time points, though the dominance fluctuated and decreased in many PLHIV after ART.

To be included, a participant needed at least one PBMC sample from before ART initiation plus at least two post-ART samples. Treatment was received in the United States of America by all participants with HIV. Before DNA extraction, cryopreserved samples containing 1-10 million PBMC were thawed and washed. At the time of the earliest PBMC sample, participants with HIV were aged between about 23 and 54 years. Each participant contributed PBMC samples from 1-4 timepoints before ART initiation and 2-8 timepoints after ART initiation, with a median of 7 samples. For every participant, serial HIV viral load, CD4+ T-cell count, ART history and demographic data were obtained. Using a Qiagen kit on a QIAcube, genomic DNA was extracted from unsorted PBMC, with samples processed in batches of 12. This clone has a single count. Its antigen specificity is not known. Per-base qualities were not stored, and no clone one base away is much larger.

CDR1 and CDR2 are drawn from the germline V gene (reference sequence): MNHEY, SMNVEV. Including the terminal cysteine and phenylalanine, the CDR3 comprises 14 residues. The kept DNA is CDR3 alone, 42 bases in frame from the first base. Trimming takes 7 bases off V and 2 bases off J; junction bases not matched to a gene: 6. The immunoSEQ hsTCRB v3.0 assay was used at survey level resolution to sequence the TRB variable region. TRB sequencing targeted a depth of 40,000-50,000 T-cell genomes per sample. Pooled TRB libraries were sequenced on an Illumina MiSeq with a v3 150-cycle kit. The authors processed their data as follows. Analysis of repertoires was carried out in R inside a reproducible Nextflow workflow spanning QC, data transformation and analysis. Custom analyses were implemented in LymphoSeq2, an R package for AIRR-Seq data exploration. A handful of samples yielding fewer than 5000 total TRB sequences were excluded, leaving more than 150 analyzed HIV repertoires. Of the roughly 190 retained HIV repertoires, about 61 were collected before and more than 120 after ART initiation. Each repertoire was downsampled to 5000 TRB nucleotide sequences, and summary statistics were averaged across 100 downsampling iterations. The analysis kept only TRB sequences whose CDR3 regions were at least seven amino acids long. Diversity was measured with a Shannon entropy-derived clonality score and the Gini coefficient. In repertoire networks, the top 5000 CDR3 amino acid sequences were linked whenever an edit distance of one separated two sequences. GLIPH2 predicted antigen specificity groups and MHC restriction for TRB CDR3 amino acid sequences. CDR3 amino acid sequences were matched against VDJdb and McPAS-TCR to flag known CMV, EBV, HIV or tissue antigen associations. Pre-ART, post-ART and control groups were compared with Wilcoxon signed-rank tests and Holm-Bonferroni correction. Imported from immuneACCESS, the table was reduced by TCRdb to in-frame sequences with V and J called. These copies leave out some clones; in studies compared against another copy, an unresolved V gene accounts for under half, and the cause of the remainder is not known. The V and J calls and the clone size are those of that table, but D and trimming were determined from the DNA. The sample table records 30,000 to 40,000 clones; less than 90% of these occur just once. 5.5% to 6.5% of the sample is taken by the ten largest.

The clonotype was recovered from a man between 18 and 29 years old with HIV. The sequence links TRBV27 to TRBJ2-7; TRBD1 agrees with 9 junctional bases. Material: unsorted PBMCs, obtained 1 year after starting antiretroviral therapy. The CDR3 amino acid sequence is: CASKLGTGTYEQYF. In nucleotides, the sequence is TGTGCCAGCAAACTCGGGACAGGGACCTACGAGCAGTACTTC.